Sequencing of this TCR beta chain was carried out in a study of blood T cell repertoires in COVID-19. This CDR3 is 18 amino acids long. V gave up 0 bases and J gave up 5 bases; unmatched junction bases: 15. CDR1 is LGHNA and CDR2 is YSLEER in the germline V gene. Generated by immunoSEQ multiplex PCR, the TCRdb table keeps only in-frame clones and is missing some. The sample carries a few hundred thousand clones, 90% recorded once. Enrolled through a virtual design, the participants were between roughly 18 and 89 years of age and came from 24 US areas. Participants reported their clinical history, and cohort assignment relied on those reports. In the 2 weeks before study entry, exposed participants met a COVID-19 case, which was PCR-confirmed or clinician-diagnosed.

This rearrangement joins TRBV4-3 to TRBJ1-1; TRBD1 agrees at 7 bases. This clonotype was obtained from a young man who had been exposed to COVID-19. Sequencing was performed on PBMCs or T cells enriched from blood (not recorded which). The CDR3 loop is CASSQDFWDSFQGTEAFF. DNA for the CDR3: TGCGCCAGCAGCCAAGACTTCTGGGACAGTTTTCAAGGGACTGAAGCTTTCTTT.